This T cell receptor beta chain was captured in a study of CD8+ T cells in alopecia areata. Study-level information: Tofacitinib was taken orally by treated patients, and the dose was 5 to 10 mg twice daily.

Alopecia areata patients provided lesional scalp punch biopsies and peripheral blood. cDNA serving as the sequencing template came from extracted, reverse transcribed RNA. The method was immunoSEQ multiplex PCR; TCRdb's version includes in-frame clones alone and lacks a portion of them. The table shows 75,000 to 100,000 clones, with roughly two fifths occurring only once. Concerning this clone itself: Its antigen is not known.

The V end lost 0 bases, the J end lost 2 bases, and 12 bases lay between the germline ends. The CDR3 contains 16 residues. The germline V gene has CDR1 MGHRA and CDR2 YSYEKL. General study findings and limits: Clonality exceeded that of normal scalp in lesional scalp, most notably in alopecia totalis/universalis.

The rearrangement links TRBV4-1 to TRBJ2-3; no definite D call. The material sequenced was CD4+ T cells sorted from blood. The clonotype originates from a human donor with alopecia areata. CDR3 loop: CASSQDYSPVTDTQYF. The DNA of the CDR3 is TGCGCCAGCAGCCAAGATTACAGTCCGGTCACAGATACGCAGTATTTT.